The rows below give T cell receptor beta chains drawn from one sample of a study of cytomegalovirus exposure and HLA in healthy donors. TCRdb keeps only in-frame clones here, not all; method: immunoSEQ multiplex PCR. The sample yields about 120,000 clones, around 80% seen once. The sample consisted of PBMCs. The receptors originated from a young woman in good health and CMV-seronegative. The CDR3 runs from the conserved cysteine through the conserved F or W. Each record gives: V gene, CDR3 length, D gene, J gene, clone size, CDR3 DNA, CDR3 protein. The D gene is left open where the match is weak. Where a row states a size, it is once, few, many or the class of an expanded clone; other rows omit it.

v_gene: TRBV5-1; len: 16; d_gene: TRBD2; j_gene: TRBJ2-3; abundance: few; CDR3nt: TGCGCCAGCAGCAGCTATAGCGGGGGGGCGACAGATACGCAGTATTTT; CDR3aa: CASSSYSGGATDTQYF
v_gene: TRBV7-2; len: 15; d_gene: -; j_gene: TRBJ2-7; abundance: -; CDR3nt: TGTGCCAGCAGCTTACACAGGGCCCTCTCCTACGAGCAGTACTTC; CDR3aa: CASSLHRALSYEQYF
v_gene: TRBV7-9; len: 17; d_gene: TRBD1; j_gene: TRBJ2-2; abundance: few; CDR3nt: TGTGCCAGCAGTCCACTCCCGGGACAGGGACCCACCGGGGAGCTGTTTTTT; CDR3aa: CASSPLPGQGPTGELFF
v_gene: TRBV5-1; len: 13; d_gene: TRBD2; j_gene: TRBJ2-7; abundance: -; CDR3nt: TGCGCCAGCAGCTTGACTAGCGGTATCGAGCAGTACTTC; CDR3aa: CASSLTSGIEQYF
v_gene: TRBV7-2; len: 15; d_gene: -; j_gene: TRBJ1-1; abundance: -; CDR3nt: TGTGCCAGCAGCTCTCAAGGCAGGGATGGTACTGAAGCTTTCTTT; CDR3aa: CASSSQGRDGTEAFF
v_gene: TRBV5-1; len: 16; d_gene: TRBD2; j_gene: TRBJ2-7; abundance: -; CDR3nt: TGCGCCAGCAGCTTGGGGGCTAGCGGGGGGATAAGCGAGCAGTACTTC; CDR3aa: CASSLGASGGISEQYF
v_gene: TRBV19; len: 14; d_gene: -; j_gene: TRBJ1-1; abundance: once; CDR3nt: TGTGCCAGTAGTATAGAAACAGGGAATGGCCTGGCTTTCTTT; CDR3aa: CASSIETGNGLAFF
v_gene: TRBV7-9; len: 14; d_gene: -; j_gene: TRBJ1-1; abundance: -; CDR3nt: TGTGCCAGCAGCCGCACCCCAGGGGACACTGAAGCTTTCTTT; CDR3aa: CASSRTPGDTEAFF
v_gene: TRBV18; len: 14; d_gene: -; j_gene: TRBJ1-2; abundance: -; CDR3nt: TGTGCCAGCTCGGGGGGATTCGCTAACTATGGCTACACCTTC; CDR3aa: CASSGGFANYGYTF
v_gene: TRBV5-8; len: 16; d_gene: TRBD1; j_gene: TRBJ1-5; abundance: -; CDR3nt: TGTGCCAGCAGCCTCTCAGGGGGCAGGGGTAATCAGCCCCAGCATTTT; CDR3aa: CASSLSGGRGNQPQHF
v_gene: TRBV9; len: 14; d_gene: -; j_gene: TRBJ1-3; abundance: -; CDR3nt: TGTGCCAGCAGCCCCGGGGGCTCTGGAAACACCATATATTTT; CDR3aa: CASSPGGSGNTIYF
v_gene: TRBV5-5; len: 13; d_gene: TRBD1; j_gene: TRBJ2-3; abundance: -; CDR3nt: TGTGCCAGCAGCTTGCAGGGGGCGGATACGCAGTATTTT; CDR3aa: CASSLQGADTQYF
v_gene: TRBV20-1; len: 11; d_gene: -; j_gene: TRBJ1-1; abundance: -; CDR3nt: TGCAGTGGAAGGAGGGGCACTGAAGCTTTCTTT; CDR3aa: CSGRRGTEAFF
v_gene: TRBV5-6; len: 13; d_gene: -; j_gene: TRBJ2-2; abundance: -; CDR3nt: TGTGCCAGCAGCTGGGAGGGGGCCGGGGAGCTGTTTTTT; CDR3aa: CASSWEGAGELFF
v_gene: TRBV5-1; len: 15; d_gene: -; j_gene: TRBJ1-4; abundance: few; CDR3nt: TGCGCCAGCACCCCTTCAGGGCAGGGAATTGAAAAACTGTTTTTT; CDR3aa: CASTPSGQGIEKLFF
v_gene: TRBV6-5; len: 15; d_gene: -; j_gene: TRBJ1-4; abundance: -; CDR3nt: TGTGCCAGCAGGGGGCTGGGCCCGGGTGGCGAAAAACTGTTTTTT; CDR3aa: CASRGLGPGGEKLFF
v_gene: TRBV5-1; len: 14; d_gene: -; j_gene: TRBJ2-3; abundance: -; CDR3nt: TGCGCCAGCAGCTTGGCCACGGGCACAGATACGCAGTATTTT; CDR3aa: CASSLATGTDTQYF
v_gene: TRBV4-1; len: 16; d_gene: -; j_gene: TRBJ1-5; abundance: -; CDR3nt: TGCGCCAGCAGCCAAGTGCAGGGCCATAGCAATCAGCCCCAGCATTTT; CDR3aa: CASSQVQGHSNQPQHF
v_gene: TRBV19; len: 15; d_gene: TRBD2; j_gene: TRBJ2-3; abundance: -; CDR3nt: TGTGCCAGTAGCCTACTAGCGATGAGCACAGATACGCAGTATTTT; CDR3aa: CASSLLAMSTDTQYF
v_gene: TRBV29-1; len: 14; d_gene: TRBD1; j_gene: TRBJ1-3; abundance: -; CDR3nt: TGCAGCGTCCGGGACAGGGGGCAAGAAAACACCATATATTTT; CDR3aa: CSVRDRGQENTIYF
v_gene: TRBV7-8; len: 15; d_gene: TRBD2; j_gene: TRBJ2-1; abundance: -; CDR3nt: TGTGCCAGCAGCCCCCCCGGGGGGTTTTACAATGAGCAGTTCTTC; CDR3aa: CASSPPGGFYNEQFF
v_gene: TRBV9; len: 14; d_gene: TRBD2; j_gene: TRBJ2-7; abundance: -; CDR3nt: TGTGCCAGCAGCACGGGACTAGTTAACTACGAGCAGTACTTC; CDR3aa: CASSTGLVNYEQYF
v_gene: TRBV29-1; len: 11; d_gene: -; j_gene: TRBJ1-2; abundance: -; CDR3nt: TGCAGCCTTGCCGGGGAGAGTGGCTACACCTTC; CDR3aa: CSLAGESGYTF
v_gene: TRBV5-5; len: 15; d_gene: -; j_gene: TRBJ1-1; abundance: -; CDR3nt: TGTGCCAGCAGCGGCTATATATACAGAGGGACTGAAGCTTTCTTT; CDR3aa: CASSGYIYRGTEAFF
v_gene: TRBV6-1; len: 15; d_gene: TRBD2; j_gene: TRBJ2-1; abundance: -; CDR3nt: TGTGCCAGCAGCGCCGGGACTAGCGGGAGCCATGAGCAGTTCTTC; CDR3aa: CASSAGTSGSHEQFF
v_gene: TRBV11-2; len: 16; d_gene: TRBD2; j_gene: TRBJ2-5; abundance: -; CDR3nt: TGTGCCAGCAGCTTAGGTGGCGTAGCGGGGGAAGAGACCCAGTACTTC; CDR3aa: CASSLGGVAGEETQYF
v_gene: TRBV30; len: 13; d_gene: -; j_gene: TRBJ1-5; abundance: -; CDR3nt: TGTGCCTGGAGTGTACAGACGAATCAGCCCCAGCATTTT; CDR3aa: CAWSVQTNQPQHF
v_gene: TRBV5-1; len: 14; d_gene: TRBD2; j_gene: TRBJ2-1; abundance: -; CDR3nt: TGCGCCAGCAGGCCCAGCGGGAGAAACAATGAGCAGTTCTTC; CDR3aa: CASRPSGRNNEQFF
v_gene: TRBV30; len: 15; d_gene: -; j_gene: TRBJ1-5; abundance: few; CDR3nt: TGTGCCTGGAGTGTACAGGCAGGGTACAATCAGCCCCAGCATTTT; CDR3aa: CAWSVQAGYNQPQHF
v_gene: TRBV27; len: 14; d_gene: -; j_gene: TRBJ2-7; abundance: -; CDR3nt: TGTGCCAGCAGCCCAGGGGCCACTCTTGGGGAGCAGTACTTC; CDR3aa: CASSPGATLGEQYF
v_gene: TRBV6-5; len: 13; d_gene: -; j_gene: TRBJ1-2; abundance: -; CDR3nt: TGTGCCAGCAGGGGGGACAACAACTATGGCTACACCTTC; CDR3aa: CASRGDNNYGYTF
v_gene: TRBV11-2; len: 14; d_gene: -; j_gene: TRBJ1-5; abundance: -; CDR3nt: TGTGCCAGCAGCGTCAGCCCAGGTGACCAGCCCCAGCATTTT; CDR3aa: CASSVSPGDQPQHF
v_gene: TRBV29-1; len: 13; d_gene: -; j_gene: TRBJ2-6; abundance: -; CDR3nt: TGCAGCGTTGTAAGCTCTGGGGCCAACGGCCTGACTTTC; CDR3aa: CSVVSSGANGLTF